The 16 T cell receptor beta chains below all came from one sample that was sequenced in a study of cytomegalovirus exposure and HLA in healthy donors. Primers: 60 Vbeta forward and 13 Jbeta reverse. Only in-frame clones appear in the TCRdb table, and some are missing; sequencing was by immunoSEQ multiplex PCR. The sample consists of roughly 150,000 clones, around a tenth of them appearing once. The material sequenced was PBMCs. Receptors originate from a male donor in good health and CMV-seronegative.

This clone was seen a few times. The V gene is TRBV19, the J gene TRBJ1-1; 10 nucleotides agree with TRBD1. This CDR3 spans 15 amino acids. V shed 1 base, J shed 3 bases, and the junction held 2 bases outside the gene matches. CDR1 and CDR2 from the germline V gene are LNHDA and SQIVND (reference sequence). In nucleotides, the CDR3 is TGTGCCAGTAGTATAGCAGGACAGGGGGACACTGAAGCTTTCTTT. It is translated as CASSIAGQGDTEAFF.

This clone was observed a handful of times. The rearrangement links TRBV5-4 to TRBJ2-7; D ambiguous. CDR1 SGHNT and CDR2 YYREEE come from the germline V gene (reference sequence). The V end lost 3 bases, the J end lost 0 bases, and 7 bases lay between the germline ends. The CDR3 sequence is 13 residues long. The CDR3 spells CASSWSSSYEQYF. In DNA form, the CDR3 reads TGTGCCAGCAGCTGGAGTTCCTCCTACGAGCAGTACTTC.

The chain uses TRBV19 and TRBJ1-1; D is possibly TRBD1 (5 bases). Germline V gives CDR1 LNHDA, CDR2 SQIVND (reference sequence). Trimming removed 6 bases at V and 1 base at J, with 12 bases between. There are 14 residues in the CDR3. The CDR3 region has the DNA TGTGCCAGTAGAGCTGGGGCCTGGAACACTGAAGCTTTCTTT. The encoded protein is CASRAGAWNTEAFF.

The J gene is TRBJ2-5, the V gene TRBV19; 7 nucleotides agree with TRBD2. Germline V CDR1 and CDR2: LNHDA, SQIVND (reference sequence). This CDR3 has 14 amino acids. V dropped 5 bases and J dropped 3; count of bases not matched to a gene: 6. CDR3: CASSPRTSKETQYF. The DNA of the CDR3 is TGTGCCAGTAGTCCTCGGACTAGTAAAGAGACCCAGTACTTC.

This clone was observed a few times. This chain uses TRBV5-4 with TRBJ2-7, with 7 bases fitting TRBD1. The CDR3 length is 15 residues. J was trimmed by 2 bases and V by 4 bases; bases with no gene match: 9. Germline V CDR1 and CDR2: SGHNT, YYREEE (reference sequence). CDR3 sequence reads: CASSTRTGKAYEQYF. The CDR3 DNA is TGTGCCAGCAGCACACGGACAGGCAAGGCCTACGAGCAGTACTTC. Complete variable domain (other parts from reference TRBV5-4 and TRBJ2-7): ETGVTQSPTHLIKTRGQQVTLRCSSQSGHNTVSWYQQALGQGPQFIFQYYREEENGRGNFPPRFSGLQFPNYSSELNVNALELDDSALYLCASSTRTGKAYEQYFGPGTRLTVT.

The genes are TRBV18 and TRBJ1-4; TRBD1 matches 9 bases. This CDR3 contains 15 residues. From germline, CDR1 is KGHSH and CDR2 LQKENI. V was pared by 6 bases and J by 7 bases, with 9 bases of the junction left unmatched. The DNA of the CDR3 is TGTGCCAGCTCCCCTGACAGGGGGAGGGTTGAAAAACTGTTTTTT. This gives the protein CASSPDRGRVEKLFF.

The rearrangement uses TRBV7-2 and TRBJ2-7; TRBD1 might be the D (5 bases). V lost 1 base, J lost 3 bases, and 7 bases lay in between. CDR1 SGHTA and CDR2 FQGNSA come from the germline V gene. This CDR3 contains 13 residues. CDR3 loop: CASSLEGIYEQYF. Written as DNA, the CDR3 is TGTGCCAGCAGCTTAGAGGGGATCTACGAGCAGTACTTC.

The chain combines TRBV6-6 with TRBJ1-5; a weak D match, TRBD1 (5 bases). Germline lookup yields CDR1 MNHNY and CDR2 SVGAGI (reference sequence). V was shortened by 5 bases and J by 4 bases, with 18 bases between the two germline ends. CDR3 length: 16 amino acids. CDR3 in DNA: TGTGCCAGCAGTACTCAGACAGCCGGAGGGAATCAGCCCCAGCATTTT. This translates into CASSTQTAGGNQPQHF.

The genes are TRBV9 and TRBJ1-1; D possibly corresponds to TRBD1 (6 bases). The V end was cut by 4 bases, the J end by 0 bases, with 13 bases between. The germline gives CDR1 SGDLS, CDR2 YYNGEE. This CDR3 contains 15 residues. CDR3 sequence reads: CASSTRTDMNTEAFF. CDR3 coding DNA: TGTGCCAGCAGCACCCGGACAGATATGAACACTGAAGCTTTCTTT.

The V call is TRBV9, the J call TRBJ2-3; D call uncertain. Trimming pared 4 bases from V and 9 bases from J, leaving 15 bases between. CDR1 is SGDLS and CDR2 is YYNGEE in the germline V gene. The length of the CDR3 is 13 residues. The CDR3 reads CASSTHHPATQYF. The CDR3 DNA follows: TGTGCCAGCAGCACCCATCACCCAGCGACGCAGTATTTT. Complete variable domain (other parts from reference TRBV9 and TRBJ2-3): DSGVTQTPKHLITATGQRVTLRCSPRSGDLSVYWYQQSLDQGLQFLIQYYNGEERAKGNILERFSAQQFPDLHSELNLSSLELGDSALYFCASSTHHPATQYFGPGTRLTVL.

The J gene is TRBJ2-1, the V gene TRBV28, with a possible D match to TRBD1 (6 bases). From germline, CDR1 is MDHEN and CDR2 SYDVKM. The CDR3 runs 12 residues. The V end lost 6 bases, the J end lost 8 bases, and 11 bases lay between the germline ends. The CDR3 is CASRIQGHEQFF. The CDR3, as DNA: TGTGCCAGCAGGATACAGGGCCATGAGCAGTTCTTC.

V and J are TRBV4-1 and TRBJ1-1, with D tentatively TRBD1 (6 bases). Trimming removed 1 base at V and 8 bases at J, with 11 bases between. Germline CDR1 reads MGHRA; CDR2 reads YSYEKL. This CDR3 is built from 13 residues. CDR3 DNA sequence: TGCGCCAGCAGCCAAGGAACAGGGAACGAAGCTTTCTTT. It encodes CASSQGTGNEAFF.

The CDR3, as DNA: TGTGCCAGCAGCCATCTAGCGGGGGGGTACACAGATACGCAGTATTTT. Translated: CASSHLAGGYTDTQYF. J is TRBJ2-3 and V is TRBV5-4; 12 bases agree with TRBD2. Germline CDR1 SGHNT, CDR2 YYREEE (reference sequence). The CDR3 has 16 amino acids. Trimming cost V 4 bases and J 2 bases; bases outside gene matches: 5. Drawing the rest from reference TRBV5-4 and TRBJ2-3, the complete variable domain is ETGVTQSPTHLIKTRGQQVTLRCSSQSGHNTVSWYQQALGQGPQFIFQYYREEENGRGNFPPRFSGLQFPNYSSELNVNALELDDSALYLCASSHLAGGYTDTQYFGPGTRLTVL.

In its sample, this clone was seen a few times. This chain joins TRBV14 and TRBJ1-1; TRBD1 is a possible D gene (6 bases). The V and J ends lost 4 bases and 1 base respectively, with 10 bases between them. CDR3 size: 14 residues. Germline V CDR1 and CDR2: SGHDN, FVKESK. The CDR3 nucleotides read TGTGCCAGCAGCCGTCAGGGGACGAACACTGAAGCTTTCTTT. It translates to CASSRQGTNTEAFF.

This clone was detected only a few times. The chain joins TRBV14 to TRBJ1-3; D is perhaps TRBD1 (5 bases). The V end lost 6 bases, the J end lost 0 bases, and 15 bases lay between the germline ends. The CDR3 is made up of 16 amino acids. The germline V gene has CDR1 SGHDN and CDR2 FVKESK. CDR3 in amino acids: CASRIPGMSSGNTIYF. CDR3 DNA sequence: TGTGCCAGCAGGATACCAGGGATGAGCTCTGGAAACACCATATATTTT.

In its sample, this clone was seen a few times. The genes are TRBV7-9 and TRBJ1-4; the D is unclear. CDR1 is SEHNR, CDR2 FQNEAQ, per germline (reference sequence). The CDR3 extends over 15 amino acids. Trimming removed 5 bases at V and 8 bases at J, with 18 bases between. CDR3 loop: CASSLPSPGREKLFF. For the CDR3, the DNA is TGTGCCAGCAGCCTCCCGTCCCCGGGGAGGGAAAAACTGTTTTTT.